Sequencing of this TCR beta chain was carried out in a study of blood T cells in healthy people across ages. J gave up 12 bases and V 6 bases, and 12 bases lay outside the gene matches. CDR3 length: 14 residues. This clonotype was seen a few times. The authors ran a second PCR of about 6 to 12 cycles using a sample-barcoded 5' primer and a J-beta primer mix. TCRdb re-derived calls from the 5' RACE reads in MiXCR, one entry per CDR3 protein. The sample includes some 1.8 million distinct CDR3 sequences, approximately 40% of them seen just once. Sequenced input: blood. The rearrangement links TRBV12-3 or TRBV12-4 to TRBJ2-1, with TRBD1 identical over 9 bases. The clonotype comes from a human donor in good health. The CDR3 protein is CASRRQGGNFGQFF. The CDR3 DNA reads as TGTGCCAGCAGAAGACAGGGGGGTAATTTTGGGCAGTTCTTC.